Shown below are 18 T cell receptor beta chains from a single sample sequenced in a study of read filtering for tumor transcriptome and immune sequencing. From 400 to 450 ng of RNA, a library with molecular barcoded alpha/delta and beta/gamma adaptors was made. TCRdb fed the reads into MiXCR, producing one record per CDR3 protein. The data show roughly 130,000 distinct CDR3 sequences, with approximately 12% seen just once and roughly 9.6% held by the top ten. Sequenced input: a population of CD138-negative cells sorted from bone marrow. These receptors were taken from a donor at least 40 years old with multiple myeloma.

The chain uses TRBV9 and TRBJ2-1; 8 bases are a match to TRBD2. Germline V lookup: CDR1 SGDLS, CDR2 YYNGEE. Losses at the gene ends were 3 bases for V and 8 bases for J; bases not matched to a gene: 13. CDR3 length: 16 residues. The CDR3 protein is CASSGGGPAGAYEQFF. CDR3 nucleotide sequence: TGTGCCAGCAGCGGGGGGGGACCAGCGGGAGCTTATGAGCAGTTCTTC.

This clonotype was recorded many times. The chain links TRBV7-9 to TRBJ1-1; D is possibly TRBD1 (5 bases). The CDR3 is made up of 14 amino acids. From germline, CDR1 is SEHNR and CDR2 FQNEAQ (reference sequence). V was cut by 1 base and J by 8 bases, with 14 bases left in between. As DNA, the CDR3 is TGTGCCAGCAGCTTAGAGGGGCCCGCTACAGAAGCTTTCTTT. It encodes CASSLEGPATEAFF.

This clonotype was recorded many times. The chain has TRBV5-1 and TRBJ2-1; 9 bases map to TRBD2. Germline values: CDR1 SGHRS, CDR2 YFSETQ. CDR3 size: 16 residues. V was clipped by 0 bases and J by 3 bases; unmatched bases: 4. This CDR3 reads CASSLGREGLYNEQFF. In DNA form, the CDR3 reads TGCGCCAGCAGCTTGGGGCGGGAGGGCCTCTACAATGAGCAGTTCTTC.

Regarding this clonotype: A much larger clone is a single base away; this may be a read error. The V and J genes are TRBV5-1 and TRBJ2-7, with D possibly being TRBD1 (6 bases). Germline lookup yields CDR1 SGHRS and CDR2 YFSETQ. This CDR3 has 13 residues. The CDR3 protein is CAISFQGSYEQYF. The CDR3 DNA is TGCGCCATCAGCTTTCAGGGGAGCTACGAGCAGTACTTC.

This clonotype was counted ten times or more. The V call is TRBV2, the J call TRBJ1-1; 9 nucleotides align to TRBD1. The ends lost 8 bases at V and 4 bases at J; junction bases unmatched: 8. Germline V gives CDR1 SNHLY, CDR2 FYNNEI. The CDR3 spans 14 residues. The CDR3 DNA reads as TGTGCCAGCGGGACAGGGCGGGGAAGCACTGAAGCTTTCTTT. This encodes CASGTGRGSTEAFF.

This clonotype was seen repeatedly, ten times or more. The CDR3 nucleotides are TGCGCCAGCAGCGGGCTGGGCGCGGGAATTGTTGTGGATCAGTTCTTC. Its protein is CASSGLGAGIVVDQFF. This chain connects TRBV5-1 to TRBJ2-1; TRBD2 might be the D (6 bases). This CDR3 has 16 residues. In germline, CDR1 is SGHRS, CDR2 YFSETQ. V dropped 4 bases and J dropped 13 bases, with 27 bases sitting between them.

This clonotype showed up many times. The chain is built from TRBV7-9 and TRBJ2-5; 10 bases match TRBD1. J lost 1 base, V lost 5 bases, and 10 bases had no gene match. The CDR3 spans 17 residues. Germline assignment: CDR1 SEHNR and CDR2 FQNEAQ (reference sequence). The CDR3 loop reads CASSPSTGTGVQETQYF. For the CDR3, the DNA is TGTGCCAGCAGCCCTTCAACCGGGACAGGGGTCCAAGAGACCCAGTACTTC. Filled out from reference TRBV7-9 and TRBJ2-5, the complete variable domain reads DTGVSQNPRHKITKRGQNVTFRCDPISEHNRLYWYRQTLGQGPEFLTYFQNEAQLEKSRLLSDRFSAERPKGSFSTLEIQRTEQGDSAMYLCASSPSTGTGVQETQYFGPGTRLLVL.

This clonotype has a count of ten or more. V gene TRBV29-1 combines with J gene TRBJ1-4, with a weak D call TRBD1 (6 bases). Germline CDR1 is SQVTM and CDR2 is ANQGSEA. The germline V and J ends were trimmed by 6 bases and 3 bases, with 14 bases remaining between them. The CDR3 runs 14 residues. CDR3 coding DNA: TGCAGCGTCCTACCGGACAGATCTAATGAAAAACTGTTTTTT. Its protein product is CSVLPDRSNEKLFF.

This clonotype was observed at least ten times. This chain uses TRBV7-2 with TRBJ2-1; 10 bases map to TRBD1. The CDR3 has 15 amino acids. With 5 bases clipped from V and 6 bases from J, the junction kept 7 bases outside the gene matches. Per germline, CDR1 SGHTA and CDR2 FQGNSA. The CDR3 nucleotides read TGTGCCAGCAGCCGGGGACAGGGGATCCCCAATGAGCAGTTCTTC. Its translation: CASSRGQGIPNEQFF.

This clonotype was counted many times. The CDR3 DNA is TGTGCCAGCAGTTACGGGACTAGCGGGCGATTGCAGTTCTTC. Translated: CASSYGTSGRLQFF. The chain carries TRBV6-2 or TRBV6-3 and TRBJ2-1; the match to TRBD2 covers 12 bases. This CDR3 has 14 amino acids. Losses at the gene ends were 2 bases for V and 12 bases for J; bases not matched to a gene: 5. The V gene's germline CDR1 is MNHEY and CDR2 SVGEGT.

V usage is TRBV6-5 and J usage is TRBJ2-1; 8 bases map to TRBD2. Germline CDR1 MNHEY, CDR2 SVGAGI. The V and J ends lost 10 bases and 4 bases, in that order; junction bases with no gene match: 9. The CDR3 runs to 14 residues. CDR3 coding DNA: TGTGCCACAAGACCCGCGGGGGGATACAATGAGCAGTTCTTC. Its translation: CATRPAGGYNEQFF.

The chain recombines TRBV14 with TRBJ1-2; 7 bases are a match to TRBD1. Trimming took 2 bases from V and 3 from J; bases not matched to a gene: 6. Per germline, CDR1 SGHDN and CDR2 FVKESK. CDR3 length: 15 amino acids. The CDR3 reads CASSQYQGGDYGYTF. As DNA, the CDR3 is TGTGCCAGCAGCCAATACCAAGGGGGCGACTATGGCTACACCTTC.

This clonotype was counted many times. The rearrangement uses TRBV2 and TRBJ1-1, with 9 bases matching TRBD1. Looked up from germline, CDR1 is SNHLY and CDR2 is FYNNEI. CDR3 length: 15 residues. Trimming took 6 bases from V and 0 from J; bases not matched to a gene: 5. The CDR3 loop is CASRGTGPLNTEAFF. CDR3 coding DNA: TGTGCCAGCAGGGGGACAGGGCCCCTGAACACTGAAGCTTTCTTT.

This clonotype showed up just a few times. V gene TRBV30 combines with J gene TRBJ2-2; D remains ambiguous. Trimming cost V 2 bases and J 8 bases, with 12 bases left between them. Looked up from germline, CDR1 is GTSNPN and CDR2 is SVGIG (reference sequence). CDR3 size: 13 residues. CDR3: CAWSRSRSGELFF. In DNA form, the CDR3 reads TGTGCCTGGAGTAGATCGCGTTCTGGGGAGCTGTTTTTT.

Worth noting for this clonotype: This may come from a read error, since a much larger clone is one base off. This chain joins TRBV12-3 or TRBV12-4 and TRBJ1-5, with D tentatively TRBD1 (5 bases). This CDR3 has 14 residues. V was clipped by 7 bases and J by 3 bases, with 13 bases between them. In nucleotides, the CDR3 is TGTGCCAGCACCCGGGGACTAAACAATCAGCCCCAGCATTTT. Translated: CASTRGLNNQPQHF.

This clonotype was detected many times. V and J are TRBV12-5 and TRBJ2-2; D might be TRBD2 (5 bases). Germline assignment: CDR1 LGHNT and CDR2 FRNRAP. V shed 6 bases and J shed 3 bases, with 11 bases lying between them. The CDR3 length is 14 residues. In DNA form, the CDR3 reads TGTGCTAGTGGGCTAGCAAGGGACACCGGGGAGCTGTTTTTT. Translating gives CASGLARDTGELFF.

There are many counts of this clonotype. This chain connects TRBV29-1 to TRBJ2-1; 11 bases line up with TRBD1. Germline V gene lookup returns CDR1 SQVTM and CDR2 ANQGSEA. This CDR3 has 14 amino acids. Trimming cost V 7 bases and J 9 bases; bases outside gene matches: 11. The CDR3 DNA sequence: TGCAGCGCTGGAGGTGGACAGGGGGCTTCTGAGCAGTTCTTC. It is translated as CSAGGGQGASEQFF.

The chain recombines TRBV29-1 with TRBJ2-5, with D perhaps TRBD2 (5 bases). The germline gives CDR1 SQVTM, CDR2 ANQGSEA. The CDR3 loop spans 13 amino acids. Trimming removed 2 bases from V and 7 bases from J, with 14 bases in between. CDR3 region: CSVESRERGTQYF. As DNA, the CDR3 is TGCAGCGTTGAAAGTAGGGAACGGGGGACCCAGTACTTC.